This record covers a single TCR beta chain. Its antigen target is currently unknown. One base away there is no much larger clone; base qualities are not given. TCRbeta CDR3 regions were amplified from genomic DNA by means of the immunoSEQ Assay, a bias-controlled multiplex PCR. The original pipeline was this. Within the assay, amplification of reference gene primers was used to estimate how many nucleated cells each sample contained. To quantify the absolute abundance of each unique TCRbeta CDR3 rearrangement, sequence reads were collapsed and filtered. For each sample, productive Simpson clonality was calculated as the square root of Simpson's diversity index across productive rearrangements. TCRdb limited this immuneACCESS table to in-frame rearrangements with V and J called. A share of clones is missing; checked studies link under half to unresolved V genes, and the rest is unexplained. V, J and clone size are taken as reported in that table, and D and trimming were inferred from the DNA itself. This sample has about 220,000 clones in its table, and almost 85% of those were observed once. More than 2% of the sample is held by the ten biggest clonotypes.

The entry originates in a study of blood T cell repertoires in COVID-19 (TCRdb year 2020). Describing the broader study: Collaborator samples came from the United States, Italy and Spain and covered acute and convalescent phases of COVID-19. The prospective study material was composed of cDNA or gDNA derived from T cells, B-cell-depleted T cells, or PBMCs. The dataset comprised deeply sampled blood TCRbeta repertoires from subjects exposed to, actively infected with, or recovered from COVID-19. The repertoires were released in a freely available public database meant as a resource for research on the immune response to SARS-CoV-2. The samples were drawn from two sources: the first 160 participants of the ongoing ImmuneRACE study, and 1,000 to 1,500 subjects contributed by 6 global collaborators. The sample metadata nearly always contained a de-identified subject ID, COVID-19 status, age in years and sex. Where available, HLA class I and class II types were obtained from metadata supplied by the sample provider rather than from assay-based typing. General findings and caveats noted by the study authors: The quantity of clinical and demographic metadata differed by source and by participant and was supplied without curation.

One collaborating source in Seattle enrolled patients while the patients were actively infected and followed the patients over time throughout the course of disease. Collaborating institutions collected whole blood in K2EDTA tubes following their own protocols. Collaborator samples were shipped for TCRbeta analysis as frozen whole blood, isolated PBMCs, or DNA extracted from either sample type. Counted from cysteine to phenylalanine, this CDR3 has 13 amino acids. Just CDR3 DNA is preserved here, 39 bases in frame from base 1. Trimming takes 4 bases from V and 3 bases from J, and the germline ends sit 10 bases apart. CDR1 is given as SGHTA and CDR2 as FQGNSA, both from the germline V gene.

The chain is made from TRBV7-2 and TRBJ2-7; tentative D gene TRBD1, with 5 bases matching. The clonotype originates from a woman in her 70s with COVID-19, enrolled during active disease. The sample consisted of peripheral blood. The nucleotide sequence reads TGTGCCAGCAGCTCAGGGCTAGGCTACGAGCAGTACTTC. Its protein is CASSSGLGYEQYF.